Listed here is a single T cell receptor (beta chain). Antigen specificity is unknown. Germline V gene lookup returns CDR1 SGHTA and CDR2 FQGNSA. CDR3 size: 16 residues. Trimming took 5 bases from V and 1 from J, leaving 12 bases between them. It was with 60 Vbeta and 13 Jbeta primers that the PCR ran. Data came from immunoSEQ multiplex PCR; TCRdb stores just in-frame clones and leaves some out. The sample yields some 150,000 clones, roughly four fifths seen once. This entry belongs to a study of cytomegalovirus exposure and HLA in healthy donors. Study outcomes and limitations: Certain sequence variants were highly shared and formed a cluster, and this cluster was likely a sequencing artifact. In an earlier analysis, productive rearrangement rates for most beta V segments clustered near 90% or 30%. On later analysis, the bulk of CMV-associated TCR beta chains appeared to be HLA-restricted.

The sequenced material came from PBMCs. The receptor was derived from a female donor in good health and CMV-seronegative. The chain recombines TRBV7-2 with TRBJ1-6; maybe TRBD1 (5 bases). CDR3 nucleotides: TGTGCCAGCAGCCCTACCCAGGGTTCCTATAATTCACCCCTCCACTTT. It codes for CASSPTQGSYNSPLHF. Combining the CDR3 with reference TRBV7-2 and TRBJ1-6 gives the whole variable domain GAGVSQSPSNKVTEKGKDVELRCDPISGHTALYWYRQSLGQGLEFLIYFQGNSAPDKSGLPSDRFSAERTGGSVSTLTIQRTQQEDSAVYLCASSPTQGSYNSPLHFGNGTRLTVT.